This T cell receptor beta chain emerged from a study of T cell responses to AZD1222 COVID-19 vaccine. The protocol was immunoSEQ multiplex PCR, while the TCRdb copy is restricted to in-frame clones and leaves out a portion. The sample carries around 150,000 clones, roughly 82% recorded once. General observations from the study: In all cases, repertoires were sampled only after the peak T cell response. Reports indicate that nearly half of spike-specific TCRs are directed at unmutated variant regions.

The sample holds one count of this clone. The target antigen is unknown. This CDR3 is 16 amino acids long. Germline lookup yields CDR1 MDHEN and CDR2 SYDVKM. After removal of 3 bases from V and 5 bases from J, the junction contained 10 bases not matched to a gene. The sequencing here drew on peripheral blood, taken on day 0 of AZD1222 vaccination. The sequence derives from an adult in good health. This chain joins TRBV28 and TRBJ1-2; 9 bases map to TRBD1. Here the CDR3 DNA reads TGTGCCAGCAGTTTTCCCCTGACAGGGGGACAGTATGGCTACACCTTC. Translation gives CASSFPLTGGQYGYTF.